Sequencing of this T cell receptor (beta chain) was carried out in a study of cytomegalovirus exposure and HLA in healthy donors. Study findings and constraints: The majority of CMV-associated TCR beta chains were reported as apparently HLA-restricted in a later analysis.

The junction had 9 bases not matched to a gene; V was cut back by 7 bases and J by 2 bases. This CDR3 spans 15 amino acids. In germline, CDR1 is MNHEY, CDR2 SMNVEV (reference sequence). Concerning this clone itself: Its target is unknown.

PCR used 60 Vbeta primers and 13 Jbeta primers. Only in-frame clones appear in the TCRdb table, and some are missing; sequencing was by immunoSEQ multiplex PCR. In the table there are 80,000 or so clones, 70% to 80% of which are singletons. This clonotype originated in a man aged 35-49 years in good health and CMV-seronegative. V usage is TRBV27 and J usage is TRBJ1-2, with TRBD1 identical over 8 bases. Sequencing was carried out using PBMCs. The CDR3 nucleotides are TGTGCCAGCAAAGGACAGGGCGTCTCCAACTATGGCTACACCTTC. Protein sequence: CASKGQGVSNYGYTF.